These T cell receptor beta chains were read from a single sample in a study of blood T cells in healthy people across ages. TCRdb reprocessed the 5' RACE reads via MiXCR and lists one record per CDR3 protein. This table holds about 830,000 distinct CDR3 sequences, 58% found once. The sample comprised blood. The receptors were gathered from a young man in good health. The CDR3 runs from the conserved cysteine through the conserved F or W. The order of the fields is clone size, D gene, V gene, J gene, CDR3 DNA, CDR3 protein. A D gene is named only where the DNA matches it firmly. For some rows the clone size is stated as once, few or many, or as a class when expanded; others skip it.

size: NA
D: NA
V: TRBV30
J: TRBJ2-1
DNA: TGTGCCTGGATGGGTACCGACAGTGGCTCCTACAATGAGCAGTTCTTC
CDR3: CAWMGTDSGSYNEQFF

size: NA
D: NA
V: TRBV20-1
J: TRBJ2-1
DNA: TGCAGTGCTAGTAGCAATGAGCAGTTCTTC
CDR3: CSASSNEQFF

size: few
D: NA
V: TRBV27
J: TRBJ2-7
DNA: TGTGCCAGCAGTCGGAGGGCCCTCGTCCGTGCATACGAGCAGTACTTC
CDR3: CASSRRALVRAYEQYF

size: NA
D: NA
V: TRBV7-2
J: TRBJ1-5
DNA: TGTGCCAGCAGCTCCACCAGTGGGAGCAATCAGCCCCAGCATTTT
CDR3: CASSSTSGSNQPQHF

size: NA
D: NA
V: TRBV7-2
J: TRBJ1-1
DNA: TGTGCCAGCAGCCAAACACGGACAGCACCAACTGAAGCTTTCTTT
CDR3: CASSQTRTAPTEAFF

size: few
D: TRBD2
V: TRBV25-1
J: TRBJ2-3
DNA: TGTGCCAGCGGGGCGACCGGGGTGAGGGAGGGGACTAGCACAGATACGCAGTATTTT
CDR3: CASGATGVREGTSTDTQYF

size: NA
D: TRBD2
V: TRBV5-1
J: TRBJ2-7
DNA: TGCGCCAGCAGCCAAGGACTAGCGGACTACGAGCAGTACTTC
CDR3: CASSQGLADYEQYF

size: NA
D: NA
V: TRBV5-1
J: TRBJ2-2
DNA: TGCGCCAGCAGCCGGGACCCCGAGGTAACCGGGGAGCTGTTTTTT
CDR3: CASSRDPEVTGELFF

size: NA
D: TRBD2
V: TRBV6-6
J: TRBJ2-5
DNA: TGTGCCAGCAGTTACGCGGGGGGTAGAGAGACCCAGTACTTC
CDR3: CASSYAGGRETQYF

size: many
D: TRBD1
V: TRBV7-9
J: TRBJ2-7
DNA: TGTGCCTTGGGGACAGGGGTAAATGACGAGCAGTACTTC
CDR3: CALGTGVNDEQYF